These T cell receptor beta chains were read from a single sample in a study of T cells in Graves' hyperthyroidism and ophthalmopathy. Each CDR3 protein gets one entry after TCRdb re-called the multiplex PCR reads with MiXCR. The sample has fewer than 450,000 distinct CDR3 sequences, about a sixth seen once. Sequencing used blood. Receptor source: a young woman with Graves' hyperthyroidism that later progressed to Graves' ophthalmopathy. The conserved cysteine and the conserved F or W are not part of the CDR3 here. The order of the fields is CDR3 protein, CDR3 length, J gene, V gene, D gene. The D gene is left open where the match is weak.

ASSLAGHGRYQETQY | 15 | TRBJ2-5 | TRBV5-4 | -
ASSYPGQEETQY | 12 | TRBJ2-5 | TRBV6-5 | TRBD1
ASSLRVAYEQY | 11 | TRBJ2-7 | TRBV27 | -
ATSSPHIIPTGVDTEAF | 17 | TRBJ1-1 | TRBV15 | -
ASSDESGQGWSDTQY | 15 | TRBJ2-3 | TRBV2 | TRBD1
ASSVLAGGGETQY | 13 | TRBJ2-5 | TRBV9 | TRBD2
ASRSGVTANEKLF | 13 | TRBJ1-4 | TRBV5-8 | -
ASSLAGGRVNYGYT | 14 | TRBJ1-2 | TRBV7-2 | -
SAPGQGRAYGYT | 12 | TRBJ1-2 | TRBV20-1 | TRBD1
ASSAETSGGNEQF | 13 | TRBJ2-1 | TRBV2 | TRBD2
ASSYSILPGGYGGYT | 15 | TRBJ1-2 | TRBV6-5 | TRBD1
ASSLVPGAYNEQF | 13 | TRBJ2-1 | TRBV7-9 | -
ASSDLGTTEAF | 11 | TRBJ1-1 | TRBV2 | -
ASRTVNTEAF | 10 | TRBJ1-1 | TRBV2 | -
ASSLLAGTRNEQF | 13 | TRBJ2-1 | TRBV7-2 | TRBD2
ASSFYLTGGTDTQY | 14 | TRBJ2-3 | TRBV12-3/TRBV12-4 | TRBD1
SARRGGSYIHEQF | 13 | TRBJ2-1 | TRBV20-1 | TRBD2
ASSLVGQGASTDTQY | 15 | TRBJ2-3 | TRBV5-1 | TRBD1
ASSLERTLASTDTQY | 15 | TRBJ2-3 | TRBV7-2 | -
ASSFPLDSSYNEQF | 14 | TRBJ2-1 | TRBV28 | -
ASSPLLQGRGEQY | 13 | TRBJ2-7 | TRBV2 | -
ATSDSRGLDQPQH | 13 | TRBJ1-5 | TRBV24-1 | -
ASTLRGGAQLSRMTGELF | 18 | TRBJ2-2 | TRBV27 | TRBD2
ASAEYSNQPQH | 11 | TRBJ1-5 | TRBV6-1 | -
ASSPTGWPEAF | 11 | TRBJ1-1 | TRBV6-2/TRBV6-3 | TRBD1
ASSISGAYNEQF | 12 | TRBJ2-1 | TRBV5-4 | TRBD2
SARLLAGDPRGETQY | 15 | TRBJ2-5 | TRBV20-1 | TRBD2
ASSRWDRGFGANEKLF | 16 | TRBJ1-4 | TRBV4-1 | TRBD1
SWRGRGGLSEKLF | 13 | TRBJ1-4 | TRBV30 | -
ASSQTSVPDTQY | 12 | TRBJ2-3 | TRBV27 | -
ASSYSTTATNEKLF | 14 | TRBJ1-4 | TRBV6-5 | -
ASSSPVNRYEQY | 12 | TRBJ2-7 | TRBV28 | -
ASSHGGYNEQF | 11 | TRBJ2-1 | TRBV3-1 | -
ASSPTFGVGFYGYT | 14 | TRBJ1-2 | TRBV7-9 | -